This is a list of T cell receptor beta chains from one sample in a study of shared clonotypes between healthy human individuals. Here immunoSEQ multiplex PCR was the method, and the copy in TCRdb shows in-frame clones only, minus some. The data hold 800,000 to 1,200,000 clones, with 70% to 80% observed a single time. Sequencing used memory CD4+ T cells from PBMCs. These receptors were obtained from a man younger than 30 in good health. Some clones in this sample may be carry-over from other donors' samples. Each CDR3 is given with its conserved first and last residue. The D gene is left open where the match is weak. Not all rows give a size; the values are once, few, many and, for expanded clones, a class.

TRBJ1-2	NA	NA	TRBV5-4	CASRPGLLYGYTF	TGTGCCAGCAGGCCGGGACTGCTCTATGGCTACACCTTC
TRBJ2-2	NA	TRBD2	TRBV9	CASTPGTSGHFGELFF	TGTGCCAGCACCCCCGGGACTAGCGGCCATTTCGGGGAGCTGTTTTTT
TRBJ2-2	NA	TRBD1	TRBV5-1	CASSLAGTANTGELFF	TGCGCCAGCAGCTTGGCCGGGACAGCGAACACCGGGGAGCTGTTTTTT
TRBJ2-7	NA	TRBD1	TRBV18	CASSPGTGDEQYF	TGTGCCAGCTCACCCGGGACAGGGGACGAGCAGTACTTC
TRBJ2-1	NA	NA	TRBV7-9	CASRATYEQFF	TGTGCCAGCAGGGCCACCTATGAGCAGTTCTTC
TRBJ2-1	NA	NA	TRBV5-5	CASSIQGGSYNEQFF	TGTGCCAGCAGCATACAGGGCGGCTCCTACAATGAGCAGTTCTTC
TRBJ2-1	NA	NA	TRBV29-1	CSVRAGGVFNEQFF	TGCAGCGTCCGTGCAGGGGGGGTTTTCAATGAGCAGTTCTTC
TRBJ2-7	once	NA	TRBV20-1	CSARGPGEQYF	TGCAGTGCTAGGGGCCCTGGCGAGCAGTACTTC
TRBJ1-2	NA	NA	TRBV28	CASDFRAGDGYTF	TGTGCCAGCGATTTTAGGGCAGGGGATGGCTACACCTTC
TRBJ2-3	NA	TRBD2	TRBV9	CASSGSSGTQGPDTQYF	TGTGCCAGCAGCGGTTCTAGCGGGACCCAGGGCCCAGATACGCAGTATTTT
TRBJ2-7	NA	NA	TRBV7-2	CASSGAGQSSYYEQYF	TGTGCCAGCAGCGGGGCGGGACAGTCCTCCTACTACGAGCAGTACTTC
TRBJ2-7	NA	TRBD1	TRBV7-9	CASSPRDRPREQYF	TGTGCCAGCAGCCCCCGGGACAGGCCTCGAGAGCAGTACTTC